These T cell receptor beta chains were read from a single sample in a study of lymphopenia after photon versus proton radiotherapy. TCRdb's table, derived via immunoSEQ multiplex PCR, lists solely in-frame clones and lacks some. The repertoire holds approximately 170,000 clones, with less than 90% as singletons. The sequencing here drew on peripheral blood, taken from a patient treated with photon-based radiotherapy. These TCRs come from a man between 45 and 60 years old with gastric cancer. Each CDR3 is given with its conserved first and last residue. D genes are given only for firm matches. Where a row states a size, it is once, few, many or the class of an expanded clone; other rows omit it.

size	V	D	J	length	CDR3	DNA
-	TRBV19	-	TRBJ2-1	15	CASSPDRTSYNEQFF	TGTGCCAGTAGTCCGGACAGAACATCCTACAATGAGCAGTTCTTC
-	TRBV4-1	-	TRBJ1-1	15	CASSPGVGGNTEAFF	TGCGCCAGCAGCCCTGGAGTAGGGGGTAACACTGAAGCTTTCTTT
-	TRBV5-1	-	TRBJ1-1	15	CASSLNQGMNTEAFF	TGCGCCAGCAGCTTAAACCAGGGCATGAACACTGAAGCTTTCTTT
-	TRBV7-2	-	TRBJ2-7	14	CASSPGQPRYEQYF	TGTGCCAGCAGCCCAGGACAGCCCCGCTACGAGCAGTACTTC
-	TRBV19	TRBD1	TRBJ1-2	15	CASSRDSRTNYGYTF	TGTGCCAGTAGTAGGGACAGCCGAACTAACTATGGCTACACCTTC
-	TRBV5-1	TRBD2	TRBJ2-7	15	CASSPGTSLIYEQYF	TGCGCCAGCAGCCCAGGGACTAGCCTTATCTACGAGCAGTACTTC
-	TRBV14	-	TRBJ1-1	13	CASSQEPNTEAFF	TGTGCCAGCAGCCAAGAGCCGAACACTGAAGCTTTCTTT
few	TRBV19	-	TRBJ2-7	15	CASSPRGGNAYEQYF	TGTGCCAGTAGTCCCAGGGGCGGGAATGCCTACGAGCAGTACTTC
once	TRBV6-1	-	TRBJ2-5	14	CASTRGFGEETQYF	TGTGCCAGCACCCGCGGGTTCGGGGAAGAGACCCAGTACTTC
-	TRBV28	-	TRBJ1-1	13	CASSLLRDTEAFF	TGTGCCAGCAGTTTATTACGGGACACTGAAGCTTTCTTT
-	TRBV7-2	TRBD2	TRBJ2-7	16	CASSWTGTSGSYEQYF	TGTGCCAGCAGCTGGACCGGGACTAGCGGCTCCTACGAGCAGTACTTC
-	TRBV7-6	-	TRBJ2-5	13	CASSVSGAGTQYF	TGTGCCAGCAGCGTGTCGGGGGCCGGGACCCAGTACTTC
-	TRBV15	TRBD1	TRBJ2-2	16	CATSRAGTGRTGELFF	TGTGCCACCAGCAGAGCTGGGACAGGGAGGACCGGGGAGCTGTTTTTT
few	TRBV4-1	-	TRBJ1-2	14	CASSQGWGGYGYTF	TGCGCCAGCAGCCAAGGTTGGGGAGGCTATGGCTACACCTTC
-	TRBV5-1	TRBD1	TRBJ2-2	16	CASSPGTGGFSGELFF	TGCGCCAGCAGCCCCGGGACAGGGGGCTTTTCCGGGGAGCTGTTTTTT
-	TRBV10-1	-	TRBJ2-7	15	CASSETGLPSYEQYF	TGCGCCAGCAGCGAGACCGGACTACCCTCCTACGAGCAGTACTTC
-	TRBV19	TRBD1	TRBJ1-5	13	CASQDRGIQPQHF	TGTGCCAGTCAGGACAGGGGAATCCAGCCCCAGCATTTT
once	TRBV18	TRBD2	TRBJ2-1	15	CASSRSSGLYNEQFF	TGTGCCAGCTCCAGGTCTAGCGGGCTCTACAATGAGCAGTTCTTC
-	TRBV19	-	TRBJ2-5	13	CASSIDSPTTQYF	TGTGCCAGTAGTATCGACAGTCCAACGACCCAGTACTTC
-	TRBV30	TRBD1	TRBJ2-2	13	CAWRGQGAGELFF	TGTGCCTGGAGAGGACAGGGGGCCGGGGAGCTGTTTTTT
-	TRBV2	-	TRBJ1-1	13	CASSTGRLTEAFF	TGTGCCAGCAGCACCGGGAGACTCACTGAAGCTTTCTTT
-	TRBV5-4	TRBD1	TRBJ1-2	15	CASSPGQVGPYGYTF	TGTGCCAGCAGCCCGGGACAGGTGGGGCCCTATGGCTACACCTTC
-	TRBV30	-	TRBJ2-7	11	CAWTGRDEQYF	TGTGCCTGGACCGGACGCGACGAGCAGTACTTC
-	TRBV6-1	TRBD2	TRBJ2-7	18	CASSERGASGSPTYEQYF	TGTGCCAGCAGTGAACGCGGGGCTAGCGGGAGCCCTACCTACGAGCAGTACTTC
-	TRBV28	-	TRBJ2-7	12	CASSLGYSEQYF	TGTGCCAGCAGTTTGGGATATTCCGAGCAGTACTTC
-	TRBV28	TRBD1	TRBJ2-1	12	CAAKGALGEQFF	TGTGCCGCCAAGGGGGCGTTGGGTGAGCAGTTCTTC
-	TRBV15	-	TRBJ2-5	16	CATSRGSRGVGETQYF	TGTGCCACCAGCCGGGGGTCCAGGGGCGTGGGAGAGACCCAGTACTTC
-	TRBV15	-	TRBJ1-5	15	CATSREGTSNQPQHF	TGTGCCACCAGCAGAGAGGGGACAAGCAATCAGCCCCAGCATTTT
once	TRBV28	-	TRBJ2-7	12	CASSQIDYEQYF	TGTGCCAGCAGTCAAATAGACTACGAGCAGTACTTC
-	TRBV5-5	TRBD2	TRBJ2-7	15	CASSLGTSGSYEQYF	TGTGCCAGCAGCTTGGGAACTAGCGGTTCCTACGAGCAGTACTTC
-	TRBV7-2	-	TRBJ2-7	13	CASSSFRGQEQYF	TGTGCCAGCAGCTCCTTCCGGGGTCAGGAGCAGTACTTC
once	TRBV12-2	-	TRBJ2-1	16	CASLCSGKSSYNEQFF	TGTGCAAGTCTCTGTAGCGGGAAGTCCTCCTACAATGAGCAGTTCTTC
-	TRBV4-3	-	TRBJ1-2	19	CASSQDAPVFGVTMEGYTF	TGCGCCAGCAGCCAAGATGCCCCGGTTTTCGGAGTAACTATGGAGGGCTACACCTTC
once	TRBV5-6	TRBD2	TRBJ2-7	13	CASSFGGAYEQYF	TGTGCCAGCAGCTTTGGGGGGGCCTACGAGCAGTACTTC
-	TRBV30	TRBD1	TRBJ1-3	16	CAWSVAQGASGNTIYF	TGTGCCTGGAGTGTCGCACAGGGGGCGAGTGGAAACACCATATATTTT
-	TRBV29-1	-	TRBJ1-3	14	CSVAQGVEGNTIYF	TGCAGCGTTGCCCAGGGAGTGGAGGGAAACACCATATATTTT
-	TRBV11-2	-	TRBJ2-5	15	CASSLGTGSGETQYF	TGTGCCAGCAGCTTAGGGACGGGCTCGGGGGAGACCCAGTACTTC
-	TRBV12-5	TRBD2	TRBJ2-1	17	CASGLDKLAGGGNEQFF	TGTGCTAGTGGTTTGGACAAGCTAGCGGGAGGCGGGAATGAGCAGTTCTTC
-	TRBV19	-	TRBJ1-4	14	CASSKEVRGEKLFF	TGTGCCAGTAGCAAAGAAGTACGGGGTGAAAAACTGTTTTTT
-	TRBV10-3	TRBD1	TRBJ2-7	17	CAISEGRPGTGAYEQYF	TGTGCCATCAGTGAGGGGCGCCCCGGGACAGGAGCCTACGAGCAGTACTTC
-	TRBV5-8	TRBD1	TRBJ2-7	14	CASRPGQSRNEQYF	TGTGCCAGCAGACCGGGACAGTCTAGGAACGAGCAGTACTTC
-	TRBV11-2	-	TRBJ2-4	14	CASSLVSGSNIQYF	TGTGCCAGCAGCTTAGTTTCGGGGTCGAACATTCAGTACTTC
-	TRBV27	-	TRBJ1-1	14	CASSLQGHNTEAFF	TGTGCCAGCAGTTTACAGGGTCACAACACTGAAGCTTTCTTT
-	TRBV30	TRBD2	TRBJ2-1	15	CAWSGLGGGTNEQFF	TGTGCCTGGAGCGGTCTGGGGGGAGGGACCAATGAGCAGTTCTTC